These 24 T cell receptor beta chains were all obtained from the same sample, sequenced in a study of shared clonotypes between healthy human individuals. Only in-frame clones appear in the TCRdb table, and some are missing; sequencing was by immunoSEQ multiplex PCR. The table lists millions of clones, 85% to 95% of them singletons, with 0.39% in the top ten. The sequenced sample was naive CD4+ T cells from PBMCs. Subset defined: CD45RA+ positively selected. These receptor sequences come from a man between 18 and 35 years old in good health. Some clones in this sample may be carry-over from other donors' samples.

The chain recombines TRBV30 with TRBJ1-4, with D perhaps TRBD1 (6 bases). CDR1 is GTSNPN and CDR2 is SVGIG in the germline V gene (reference sequence). CDR3 length: 15 residues. Trimming cost V 7 bases and J 7 bases, with 22 bases left between them. The CDR3 DNA is TGTGCCTTCCAACCTCTACAGGGATGGGGTGAAAAACTGTTTTTT. Translated: CAFQPLQGWGEKLFF.

This chain joins TRBV5-8 and TRBJ1-5; maybe TRBD1 (5 bases). The CDR3 contains 15 residues. V lost 0 bases to trimming and J lost 6 bases, with 13 bases between them. Looked up from germline, CDR1 is SGHTS and CDR2 is YDEGEE. DNA for the CDR3: TGTGCCAGCAGCTTGGGTTTAGGGGTGGCTCAGCCCCAGCATTTT. This codes for CASSLGLGVAQPQHF.

This clone has only a few counts. The CDR3 protein is CASRLWGGQGGNNQPQHF. The CDR3 coding sequence is TGTGCCAGCAGGCTATGGGGGGGACAGGGAGGTAACAATCAGCCCCAGCATTTT. The rearrangement links TRBV28 to TRBJ1-5, with TRBD1 matching 9 bases. This CDR3 spans 18 amino acids. V was clipped by 6 bases and J by 3 bases; unmatched bases: 15. CDR1 and CDR2 from the germline V gene are MDHEN and SYDVKM.

CDR3 DNA: TGCGCCAGCAGCTTGGCCGGTGGGAGTACTGAGACCCAGTACTTC. This sequence encodes CASSLAGGSTETQYF. This chain connects TRBV5-1 to TRBJ2-5, with D possibly matching TRBD2 (5 bases). CDR1 SGHRS and CDR2 YFSETQ come from the germline V gene. This CDR3 region has 15 residues. V was clipped by 0 bases and J by 5 bases, with 14 bases between them.

The chain links TRBV7-9 to TRBJ1-1; D is ambiguous. The V gene's germline CDR1 is SEHNR and CDR2 FQNEAQ (reference sequence). V dropped 6 bases and J dropped 1 base, with 15 bases sitting between them. The CDR3 runs to 15 residues. DNA for the CDR3: TGTGCCAGCAGACCACCTATAGGCACGAACACTGAAGCTTTCTTT. Encoded protein: CASRPPIGTNTEAFF. The full variable domain, completed using reference TRBV7-9 and TRBJ1-1, is DTGVSQNPRHKITKRGQNVTFRCDPISEHNRLYWYRQTLGQGPEFLTYFQNEAQLEKSRLLSDRFSAERPKGSFSTLEIQRTEQGDSAMYLCASRPPIGTNTEAFFGQGTRLTVV.

V usage is TRBV6-6 and J usage is TRBJ1-4; D possibly corresponds to TRBD1 (5 bases). The germline CDR1 and CDR2 sequences are MNHNY and SVGAGI (reference sequence). The length of the CDR3 is 16 residues. With 4 bases removed from V and 3 bases from J, the gap between germline ends came to 15 bases. DNA of the CDR3: TGTGCCAGCAGTTCGATTCCGGGGGGTCCTAATGAAAAACTGTTTTTT. The encoded protein is CASSSIPGGPNEKLFF.

This chain links TRBV2 with TRBJ2-4; 9 positions match TRBD1. The CDR3 covers 16 residues. The trim removed 2 bases at V and 2 bases at J, leaving 4 bases unmatched. Germline V CDR1 and CDR2: SNHLY, FYNNEI. CDR3 residues: CASSERTGETKNIQYF. In DNA form, the CDR3 reads TGTGCCAGCAGTGAACGGACAGGGGAGACCAAAAACATTCAGTACTTC.

The rearrangement uses TRBV5-1 and TRBJ1-2, with D unclear. The ends were cut back, 1 base at V and 7 bases at J, with 14 bases in the middle. This CDR3 is 14 amino acids long. Germline loops: CDR1 SGHRS, CDR2 YFSETQ. DNA for the CDR3: TGCGCCAGCAGCTTGATGGGGAGTCGGACTGGCTACACCTTC. Amino acid sequence: CASSLMGSRTGYTF.

Points on this clone: The sample has other DNA sequences that encode this CDR3 too. The DNA of the CDR3 is TGTGCCAGCAGCGTCGGGAGCTCCTACAATGAGCAGTTCTTC. Amino acid sequence: CASSVGSSYNEQFF. The gene calls are TRBV9 and TRBJ2-1, with a weak D call TRBD2 (6 bases). Trimming left V 2 bases short and J 0 bases short, with 6 bases between. The germline gives CDR1 SGDLS, CDR2 YYNGEE. The CDR3 spans 14 residues.

V is TRBV5-5 and J is TRBJ1-3; D perhaps matches TRBD1 (6 bases). The CDR3 has 15 amino acids. In germline, CDR1 is SGHKS, CDR2 YYEKEE (reference sequence). With 2 bases removed from V and 4 bases from J, the gap between germline ends came to 13 bases. The CDR3 sequence is CASSLTGLLGNTIYF. The CDR3 nucleotides are TGTGCCAGCAGCTTAACAGGGCTTTTGGGAAACACCATATATTTT.

This sequence joins TRBV5-1 and TRBJ2-1; TRBD2 matches at 7 bases. Unmatched junction bases numbered 3, after V lost 4 bases and J lost 2 bases. This CDR3 has 14 residues. Germline lookup yields CDR1 SGHRS and CDR2 YFSETQ. Here the CDR3 DNA reads TGCGCCAGCAGCCCCGGACTAGCCTACAATGAGCAGTTCTTC. Protein sequence: CASSPGLAYNEQFF.

V gene TRBV7-3 combines with J gene TRBJ2-1; weak D call: TRBD2 (5 bases). The CDR3 has 14 residues. In germline, CDR1 is SGHTA, CDR2 FQGTGA. V was clipped by 6 bases and J by 5 bases, with 14 bases between them. The CDR3 DNA follows: TGTGCCAGCAGTCCCGGGCGGGCCGACAATGAGCAGTTCTTC. It encodes CASSPGRADNEQFF.

The chain employs TRBV6-4 and TRBJ1-5; tentative D call: TRBD1 (6 bases). The CDR3 spans 15 residues. V gave up 6 bases and J gave up 1 base, with 13 bases separating them. Germline-derived CDR1 and CDR2 are MRHNA and SNTAGT. The CDR3 nucleotides are TGTGCCAGCAGCTACAGGGTGGAGAGCAATCAGCCCCAGCATTTT. It translates to CASSYRVESNQPQHF.

V gene TRBV5-1 combines with J gene TRBJ2-3; D is undetermined. V lost 0 bases to trimming and J lost 1 base, with 9 bases between them. CDR1 and CDR2 from the germline V gene are SGHRS and YFSETQ. There are 15 residues in the CDR3. CDR3 residues: CASSLVSFGTDTQYF. CDR3 nucleotides: TGCGCCAGCAGCTTGGTATCCTTCGGCACAGATACGCAGTATTTT.

The chain couples TRBV5-1 to TRBJ2-3; weak D call: TRBD2 (6 bases). The CDR3 contains 15 residues. The germline V gene has CDR1 SGHRS and CDR2 YFSETQ. The V end was cut by 5 bases, the J end by 5 bases, with 18 bases between. CDR3 protein: CASSLGGGMGDTQYF. In nucleotides, the CDR3 is TGCGCCAGCAGTCTGGGAGGCGGGATGGGAGATACGCAGTATTTT.

V gene TRBV6-5 combines with J gene TRBJ1-1; 7 bases align to TRBD1. The CDR3 has 15 residues. Germline assignment: CDR1 MNHEY and CDR2 SVGAGI. V was pared by 3 bases and J by 4 bases, with 8 bases of the junction left unmatched. The CDR3 DNA reads as TGTGCCAGCAGTTATCTGGGACAGCTTTCCACTGAAGCTTTCTTT. The encoded protein is CASSYLGQLSTEAFF.

The chain carries TRBV5-1 and TRBJ2-1, with 7 bases matching TRBD2. Germline assignment: CDR1 SGHRS and CDR2 YFSETQ. After removal of 5 bases from V and 7 bases from J, the junction contained 12 bases not matched to a gene. The CDR3 spans 15 residues. The CDR3 here is CASRPFVGEGNEQFF. The DNA for the CDR3 is TGCGCCAGCAGGCCGTTTGTGGGGGAGGGGAATGAGCAGTTCTTC. The whole variable domain, remainder taken from reference TRBV5-1 and TRBJ2-1, is KAGVTQTPRYLIKTRGQQVTLSCSPISGHRSVSWYQQTPGQGLQFLFEYFSETQRNKGNFPGRFSGRQFSNSRSEMNVSTLELGDSALYLCASRPFVGEGNEQFFGPGTRLTVL.

Note on this clone: At the DNA level, this CDR3 is encoded by other sequences in the same sample as well. The chain joins TRBV5-1 to TRBJ1-1; D is unresolved. Germline assignment: CDR1 SGHRS and CDR2 YFSETQ. The V gene lost 0 bases and the J gene lost 1 base, with 7 bases spanning the gap. The CDR3 has 14 amino acids. The CDR3 DNA reads TGCGCCAGCAGCTTGGGACCCGAGAACACTGAAGCTTTCTTT. Translating gives CASSLGPENTEAFF.

The rearrangement uses TRBV6-6 and TRBJ2-5; D is undetermined. This CDR3 is built from 13 residues. Germline loops: CDR1 MNHNY, CDR2 SVGAGI (reference sequence). Trimming took off 6 bases at V and 2 bases at J, with 10 bases between the two ends. The CDR3 DNA reads TGTGCCAGCAGCAACGGAAGACAAGAGACCCAGTACTTC. Its protein product is CASSNGRQETQYF.

The chain couples TRBV2 to TRBJ1-5, with D unclear. CDR3 length equals 15 residues. Germline loops: CDR1 SNHLY, CDR2 FYNNEI. The ends were cut back, 4 bases at V and 1 base at J, with 11 bases in the middle. CDR3: CASSGMGLSNQPQHF. DNA of the CDR3: TGTGCCAGCAGTGGGATGGGGTTGAGCAATCAGCCCCAGCATTTT.

The chain has TRBV5-1 and TRBJ2-2; the match to TRBD2 covers 14 bases. J gave up 6 bases and V 6 bases, and 4 bases lay outside the gene matches. There are 15 residues in the CDR3. CDR1 and CDR2 (germline): SGHRS, YFSETQ. In DNA form, the CDR3 reads TGCGCCAGCAAGACTAGCGGGAGGGAGTCCGGGGAGCTGTTTTTT. Amino acids: CASKTSGRESGELFF.

Concerning this clone: The same CDR3 also results from other DNA sequences found in this sample. The chain has TRBV9 and TRBJ2-1; no reliable D call. Germline assignment: CDR1 SGDLS and CDR2 YYNGEE. The CDR3 runs 15 residues. The V gene lost 2 bases and the J gene lost 0 bases, with 9 bases spanning the gap. CDR3: CASSVGLSSYNEQFF. Written as DNA, the CDR3 is TGTGCCAGCAGCGTTGGGTTGAGCTCCTACAATGAGCAGTTCTTC. Drawing the rest from reference TRBV9 and TRBJ2-1, the complete variable domain is DSGVTQTPKHLITATGQRVTLRCSPRSGDLSVYWYQQSLDQGLQFLIQYYNGEERAKGNILERFSAQQFPDLHSELNLSSLELGDSALYFCASSVGLSSYNEQFFGPGTRLTVL.

As DNA, the CDR3 is TGCGCCAGCAGCTCCTCTCCAAGCCTTCCTGGTCTCGTCGTGGGGGTGAACACTGAAGCTTTCTTT. Amino acid sequence: CASSSSPSLPGLVVGVNTEAFF. This chain links TRBV5-1 with TRBJ1-1; D may be TRBD1 (5 bases). Germline V gene lookup returns CDR1 SGHRS and CDR2 YFSETQ. There are 22 residues in the CDR3. Trimming left V 3 bases short and J 0 bases short, with 33 bases between. Supplemented by reference TRBV5-1 and TRBJ1-1, the full variable domain reads KAGVTQTPRYLIKTRGQQVTLSCSPISGHRSVSWYQQTPGQGLQFLFEYFSETQRNKGNFPGRFSGRQFSNSRSEMNVSTLELGDSALYLCASSSSPSLPGLVVGVNTEAFFGQGTRLTVV.

This chain joins TRBV9 and TRBJ2-1; D call uncertain. This CDR3 is 14 amino acids long. Trimming shortened V by 4 bases and J by 5 bases, and 13 bases separated the two germline ends. In germline, CDR1 is SGDLS, CDR2 YYNGEE. The CDR3 DNA follows: TGTGCCAGCAGCCCCAACGGTAGGGACAATGAGCAGTTCTTC. It specifies CASSPNGRDNEQFF.